This TCR beta chain was captured in a study of Graves' ophthalmopathy and Graves' hyperthyroidism. Amplification of the TCR beta CDR3 regions used RNA transcripts (as template). First-round RT-PCR used HTBI primers; second-round multiplex PCR followed. One entry per CDR3 protein results from TCRdb running MiXCR on the multiplex PCR reads. The sample lists over a million distinct CDR3 sequences; about two fifths were seen once. Germline CDR1 and CDR2: SGHRS and YFSETQ. V was cut by 3 bases and J by 7 bases, with 11 bases left in between. The CDR3 spans 12 residues. This clonotype has ten or more counts.

V and J are TRBV5-1 and TRBJ2-7; D remains ambiguous. Material for sequencing was peripheral blood or thyroid tissue (not recorded which). The clonotype was recovered from an adult man with Graves' hyperthyroidism. In nucleotides, the CDR3 is TGCGCCAGCAGCTCCTCCGGATGGGAGCAGTACTTC. It encodes CASSSSGWEQYF.